Here is one T cell receptor (beta chain) with its context. Antigen unknown. Its ends do not fully match the called genes, so a read error is possible. This PCR relied on a set of 60 Vbeta primers and 13 Jbeta primers. Data came from immunoSEQ multiplex PCR; TCRdb stores just in-frame clones and leaves some out. Of over 85,000 clones in the sample, approximately 79% are singletons; the top ten hold over 3%. This sample is part of a study of cytomegalovirus exposure and HLA in healthy donors. Study-level points and caveats: In a later analysis, TCR beta V- and J-gene trimming showed a link to a missense DCLRE1C variant.

Germline CDR1 reads MGHRA; CDR2 reads YSYEKL. There are 15 residues in the CDR3. The specimen was PBMCs. The source is a woman in her forties in good health and CMV-seronegative. The chain recombines TRBV4-1 with TRBJ1-2, with D perhaps TRBD1 (5 bases). The CDR3 loop reads CASSQVSGRHYGYPF. In DNA, the CDR3 is TGCGCCAGCAGCCAAGTGTCAGGGAGGCACTATGGCTACCCCTTC.